Listed here is a single T cell receptor beta chain. This sample stems from a study of T cells in tuberculosis. TCRdb's copy holds only in-frame clones and misses some; the assay was immunoSEQ multiplex PCR. Found here are tens of thousands of clones, roughly nine tenths of them singletons; the top ten hold 2.2%. The sequence was obtained from a donor aged 10-30 years with latent tuberculosis or without tuberculosis infection. Sequencing input: PBMCs.

The CDR3 reads CASSPGTGGMAIYF. The CDR3 nucleotides are TGTGCCAGCAGCCCAGGGACAGGGGGGATGGCCATATATTTT. V gene TRBV7-9 combines with J gene TRBJ1-3; 11 bases line up with TRBD1. CDR1 and CDR2 (germline): SEHNR, FQNEAQ (reference sequence). The V segment lost 5 bases and the J segment 11 bases; nucleotides outside the gene matches: 8. The CDR3 spans 14 residues.